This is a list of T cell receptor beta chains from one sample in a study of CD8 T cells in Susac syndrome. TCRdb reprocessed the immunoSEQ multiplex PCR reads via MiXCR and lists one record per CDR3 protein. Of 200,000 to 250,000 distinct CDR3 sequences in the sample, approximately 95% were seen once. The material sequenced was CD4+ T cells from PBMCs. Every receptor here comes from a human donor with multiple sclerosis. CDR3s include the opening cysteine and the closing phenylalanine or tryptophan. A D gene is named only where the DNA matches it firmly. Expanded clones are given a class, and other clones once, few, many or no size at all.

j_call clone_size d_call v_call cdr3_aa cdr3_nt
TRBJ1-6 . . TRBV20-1 CSARTPLRENDSPLHF TGCAGTGCTAGAACCCCCCTCAGGGAGAACGATTCACCCCTCCACTTT
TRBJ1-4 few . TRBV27 CASSFSGNEKLFF TGTGCCAGCAGTTTTTCCGGAAATGAAAAACTGTTTTTT
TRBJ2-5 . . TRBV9 CASSSMGGWETQYF TGTGCCAGCAGCTCCATGGGGGGATGGGAGACCCAGTACTTC
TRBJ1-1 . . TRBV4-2 CASSQGLRPNTEAFF TGTGCCAGCAGCCAAGGACTCAGACCGAACACTGAAGCTTTCTTT
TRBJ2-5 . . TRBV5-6 CASSFLGTAGETQYF TGTGCCAGCAGCTTCTTAGGGACGGCGGGGGAGACCCAGTACTTC
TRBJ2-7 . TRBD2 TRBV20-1 CSADRAGGPHEQYF TGCAGTGCCGACAGAGCGGGGGGGCCACACGAGCAGTACTTC
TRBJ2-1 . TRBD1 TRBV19 CASKSKDRGVREQFF TGTGCCAGTAAATCGAAAGACAGGGGTGTGAGGGAGCAGTTCTTC
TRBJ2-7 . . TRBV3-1 CASSQNRAHEQYF TGTGCCAGCAGCCAGAACAGGGCCCACGAGCAGTACTTC
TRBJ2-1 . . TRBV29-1 CSGASLSYNEQFF TGCAGCGGGGCTAGTCTCTCCTACAATGAGCAGTTCTTC
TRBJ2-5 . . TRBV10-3 CAISEDGETQYF TGTGCCATCAGTGAGGACGGGGAGACCCAGTACTTC
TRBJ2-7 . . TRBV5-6 CASSPQGSTYEQYF TGTGCCAGCAGCCCCCAAGGATCTACCTACGAGCAGTACTTC
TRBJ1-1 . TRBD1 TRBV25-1 CASSELAGGGEAFF TGTGCCAGCAGTGAATTGGCAGGGGGCGGGGAAGCTTTCTTT
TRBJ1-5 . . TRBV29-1 CSVSTGGSNQPQHF TGCAGCGTTTCTACAGGTGGAAGCAATCAGCCCCAGCATTTT
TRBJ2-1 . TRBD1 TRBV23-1 CASSQPPPGQGSDNEQFF TGCGCCAGCAGTCAACCACCCCCCGGACAGGGGAGCGACAATGAGCAGTTCTTC